Listed here are 10 T cell receptor beta chains from one sample, sequenced in a study of T cell clonality in common variable immunodeficiency. Profiled with immunoSEQ multiplex PCR; TCRdb holds only in-frame clones, not every one. Altogether approximately 81,000 clones were found in the sample, and no singletons occur. The sequencing sample was made of peripheral blood mononuclear cells. Source of these receptors: a person between 18 and 69 years old in good health.

This clone was seen ten or more times. The read stops 3 residues short of the end of the CDR3; the missing end is completed from the germline J gene. The rearrangement joins TRBV7-3 to TRBJ2-3; 9 bases map to TRBD2. J was trimmed by 2 bases and V by 2 bases; bases with no gene match: 5. From germline, CDR1 is SGHTA and CDR2 FQGTGA. This CDR3 has 16 residues. Partial CDR3 DNA: TGTGCCAGCAGCTTACCGACTAGCGGTGCCACAGATACG. It is translated as CASSLPTSGATDT. The whole CDR3 is CASSLPTSGATDTQYF.

This clone was seen at least ten times. The read stops 3 residues short of the end of the CDR3; the missing end is completed from the germline J gene. The V and J genes are TRBV9 and TRBJ2-1, with D maybe TRBD2 (6 bases). The CDR3 covers 15 residues. Per the germline V gene, CDR1 is SGDLS and CDR2 is YYNGEE. Trimming left V 0 bases short and J 3 bases short, with 10 bases between. The CDR3 spells CASSVDGGNYNEQFF. The DNA read from the CDR3 is TGTGCCAGCAGCGTAGATGGCGGGAACTACAATGAG.

At least ten counts were recorded for this clone. The CDR3: CASSLELAENNEQFF. The DNA read from the CDR3 is TGTGCCAGCAGCTTGGAACTAGCGGAAAACAATGAG. V gene TRBV5-5 combines with J gene TRBJ2-1, with TRBD2 matching 8 bases. The read ends 3 residues early relative to the CDR3; the germline J gene fills the gap. J lost 5 bases, V lost 0 bases, and 4 bases had no gene match. Germline CDR1 reads SGHKS; CDR2 reads YYEKEE (reference sequence). The CDR3 is 15 amino acids. Full variable domain (remainder filled in from reference TRBV5-5 and TRBJ2-1): DAGVTQSPTHLIKTRGQQVTLRCSPISGHKSVSWYQQVLGQGPQFIFQYYEKEERGRGNFPDRFSARQFPNYSSELNVNALLLGDSALYLCASSLELAENNEQFFGPGTRLTVL.

This clone was seen repeatedly, ten times or more. The read finishes 3 residues shy of the CDR3 end, and the germline J gene is used to complete it. This chain uses TRBV20-1 with TRBJ2-5; D perhaps matches TRBD1 (6 bases). Per germline, CDR1 DFQATT and CDR2 SNEGSKA (reference sequence). The germline V and J ends were trimmed by 6 bases and 2 bases, with 22 bases remaining between them. This CDR3 region has 16 residues. The part of the CDR3 DNA that was read is TGCAGTGCGAACCTTCCGGGACACTCCACGCAAGAGACC. This codes for CSANLPGHSTQET. The complete CDR3 sequence is CSANLPGHSTQETQYF.

This clone was found many times. The sequence runs out 3 residues before the end of the CDR3; the remainder is reconstructed from the germline J gene. The rearrangement joins TRBV2 to TRBJ2-3; TRBD2 aligns across 12 bases. CDR3 length: 17 residues. After removal of 4 bases from V and 4 bases from J, the junction contained 9 bases not matched to a gene. CDR1 and CDR2 from the germline V gene are SNHLY and FYNNEI. CDR3 in amino acids: CASSGLAGALVADTQYF. The sequenced part of the CDR3 DNA is TGTGCCAGCAGTGGACTAGCGGGAGCCTTGGTCGCAGATACG.

This clone has at least ten counts. The CDR3 end falls 3 residues outside the read, so it is completed with the germline J gene. The chain has TRBV20-1 and TRBJ2-5; 8 bases are shared with TRBD2. Germline V gives CDR1 DFQATT, CDR2 SNEGSKA (reference sequence). The CDR3 is made up of 15 amino acids. Trimming removed 5 bases from V and 5 bases from J; junction bases left unmatched: 13. CDR3 amino acids: CSAGVRGGRLETQYF. Incomplete CDR3 DNA: TGCAGTGCTGGGGTTCGGGGGGGGAGGCTGGAGACC.

Many counts were recorded for this clone. The read stops 3 residues short of the end of the CDR3; the missing end is completed from the germline J gene. The chain is built from TRBV7-3 and TRBJ2-1; the match to TRBD1 covers 9 bases. V gave up 5 bases and J gave up 6 bases; unmatched junction bases: 8. This CDR3 is 15 amino acids long. The V gene's germline CDR1 is SGHTA and CDR2 FQGTGA. The part of the CDR3 DNA that was read is TGTGCCAGCAGCGCGCGACAGGGGGTGAGCAATGAG. It encodes CASSARQGVSNE. The entire CDR3 protein reads CASSARQGVSNEQFF.

This clone showed up many times. The CDR3 is cut off 3 residues early in the read; its end comes from the germline J gene. The rearrangement links TRBV6-7 to TRBJ2-2, with D perhaps matching TRBD1 (6 bases). TRBV6-7 is marked as an open reading frame, function uncertain. Trimming left V 7 bases short and J 6 bases short, with 27 bases between. The CDR3 loop spans 18 amino acids. The CDR3 is CASTFEIPGAWGSGELFF. The CDR3 DNA, read in part, is TGTGCCAGCACCTTCGAAATTCCAGGGGCGTGGGGCTCCGGGGAG.

The table lists this clone with many counts. The read is 3 residues too short to cover the CDR3 end, so that end is filled in from the germline J gene. The J gene is TRBJ1-1, the V gene TRBV29-1; TRBD1 matches at 8 bases. The CDR3 contains 14 residues. The ends lost 6 bases at V and 4 bases at J; junction bases unmatched: 10. Germline V CDR1 and CDR2: SQVTM, ANQGSEA. The CDR3 loop is CSVLRQGAVTEAFF. The sequenced CDR3 bases are TGCAGCGTCCTGCGGCAGGGGGCAGTCACTGAA.

This clone has more than one count but fewer than ten. The CDR3 end lies 3 residues beyond the end of the read and is filled in from the germline J gene. The V gene is TRBV11-2, the J gene TRBJ1-5; D is undetermined. Germline CDR1 reads SGHAT; CDR2 reads FQNNGV. V was cut by 3 bases and J by 1 base, with 7 bases left in between. The CDR3 has 14 amino acids. The CDR3 region is CASSFPGSNQPQHF. The covered CDR3 bases are TGTGCCAGCAGCTTCCCAGGAAGCAATCAGCCC.